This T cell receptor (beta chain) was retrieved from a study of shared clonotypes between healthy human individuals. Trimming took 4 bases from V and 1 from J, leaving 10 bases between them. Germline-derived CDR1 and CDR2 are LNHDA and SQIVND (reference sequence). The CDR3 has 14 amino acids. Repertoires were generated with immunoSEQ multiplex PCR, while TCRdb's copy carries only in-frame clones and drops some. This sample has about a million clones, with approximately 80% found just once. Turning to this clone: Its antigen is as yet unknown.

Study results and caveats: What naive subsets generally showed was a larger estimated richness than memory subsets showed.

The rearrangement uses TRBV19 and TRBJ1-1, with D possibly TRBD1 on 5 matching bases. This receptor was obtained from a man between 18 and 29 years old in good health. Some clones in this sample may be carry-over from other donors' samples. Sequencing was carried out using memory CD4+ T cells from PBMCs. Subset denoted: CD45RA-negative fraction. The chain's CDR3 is CASSTMGGNTEAFF. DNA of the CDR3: TGTGCCAGTAGTACGATGGGGGGGAACACTGAAGCTTTCTTT.